This T cell receptor (beta chain) was observed in a study of T cells in Graves' hyperthyroidism and ophthalmopathy. Study-wide results and limits: The model made its ophthalmopathy prediction, and onset followed a median roughly six months later.

RNA transcripts yielded amplified TCR beta CDR3 regions. Initially, a first-round RT-PCR of the TCR CDR3 employed the HTBI primer set. TCRdb independently ran MiXCR on the multiplex PCR reads; one entry per CDR3 protein. This sample has about 360,000 distinct CDR3 sequences, with 15% to 17% found just once. Criteria for exclusion of patients were uncontrolled infection, other autoimmune disease, pregnancy or lactation. The PBMCs studied were ones that came from about 10 ml fresh peripheral blood. The table lists this clonotype with a few counts. The antigen remains unidentified. With 5 bases removed from V and 4 bases from J, the gap between germline ends came to 10 bases. CDR3 length equals 13 residues. Germline CDR1 is MNHEY and CDR2 is SVGEGT.

The J gene is TRBJ2-3, the V gene TRBV6-2 or TRBV6-3; D remains ambiguous. Sequences were obtained from blood. The TCR sequence derives from a young woman with Graves' hyperthyroidism that later progressed to Graves' ophthalmopathy. The chain's CDR3 is CASSPGEADTQYF. The CDR3 DNA follows: TGTGCCAGCAGTCCTGGTGAGGCAGATACGCAGTATTTT.